A selection of T cell receptor beta chains follows, all from one sample in a study of T cell responses to AZD1222 COVID-19 vaccine. The data were produced by immunoSEQ multiplex PCR, yet TCRdb's version contains in-frame clones alone and is incomplete. The sample lists 85,000 or so clones; 70% to 90% were seen once. Specimen: peripheral blood, collected on day 0 of AZD1222 vaccination. These receptors were collected from an adult in good health. Each CDR3 is given with its conserved first and last residue. Fields, in order: V gene, D gene, clone size, J gene, CDR3 protein, CDR3 DNA. The D gene is left open where the match is weak. Clone size appears in some rows only: once, few, many, or a class for an expanded clone.

V: TRBV14
D: -
size: -
J: TRBJ2-3
CDR3: CASSPWDRGTTDTQYF
DNA: TGTGCCAGCAGCCCTTGGGACCGCGGGACAACAGATACGCAGTATTTT

V: TRBV29-1
D: TRBD2
size: -
J: TRBJ2-1
CDR3: CSLRGGNLLVEQFF
DNA: TGCAGCCTGCGGGGGGGCAATTTATTAGTTGAGCAGTTCTTC

V: TRBV11-2
D: -
size: -
J: TRBJ1-1
CDR3: CASTFISAEAFF
DNA: TGTGCCAGCACCTTCATCTCGGCTGAAGCTTTCTTT

V: TRBV5-4
D: -
size: -
J: TRBJ1-1
CDR3: CASSLGGPEAFF
DNA: TGTGCCAGCAGCTTGGGGGGGCCTGAAGCTTTCTTT

V: TRBV19
D: -
size: once
J: TRBJ1-1
CDR3: CASTEIGQLNTEAFF
DNA: TGTGCCAGTACCGAGATTGGACAGCTGAACACTGAAGCTTTCTTT

V: TRBV7-8
D: -
size: -
J: TRBJ1-1
CDR3: CASSLDELMNTEAFF
DNA: TGTGCCAGCAGCTTAGATGAGTTAATGAACACTGAAGCTTTCTTT

V: TRBV7-9
D: -
size: few
J: TRBJ1-1
CDR3: CASSLTVNTEAFF
DNA: TGTGCCAGCAGCCTGACAGTGAACACTGAAGCTTTCTTT

V: TRBV6-5
D: -
size: -
J: TRBJ2-7
CDR3: CASCTGAGTSYEQYF
DNA: TGTGCCAGCTGCACGGGGGCGGGGACCTCCTACGAGCAGTACTTC

V: TRBV10-2
D: -
size: -
J: TRBJ2-7
CDR3: CASSDVYEQYF
DNA: TGCGCCAGCAGTGATGTCTACGAGCAGTACTTC

V: TRBV7-3
D: -
size: few
J: TRBJ1-1
CDR3: CASSSERAGGNTEAFF
DNA: TGTGCCAGCAGCTCGGAGAGGGCGGGCGGGAACACTGAAGCTTTCTTT

V: TRBV30
D: -
size: -
J: TRBJ1-3
CDR3: CAWSALTWRSGNTIYF
DNA: TGTGCCTGGAGTGCCCTCACCTGGAGGTCTGGAAACACCATATATTTT

V: TRBV5-1
D: TRBD2
size: -
J: TRBJ2-7
CDR3: CASSGLAGGHEQYF
DNA: TGCGCCAGCAGCGGGTTAGCGGGGGGTCACGAGCAGTACTTC

V: TRBV15
D: TRBD2
size: -
J: TRBJ2-7
CDR3: CATSRGGLAEREQYF
DNA: TGTGCCACCAGCAGAGGAGGACTAGCGGAGCGGGAGCAGTACTTC

V: TRBV19
D: -
size: -
J: TRBJ1-3
CDR3: CASARVTGNTIYF
DNA: TGTGCCAGTGCCAGGGTAACTGGAAACACCATATATTTT

V: TRBV6-5
D: -
size: -
J: TRBJ2-5
CDR3: CASRFGEGETQYF
DNA: TGTGCCAGCCGGTTTGGGGAAGGAGAGACCCAGTACTTC

V: TRBV5-1
D: TRBD1
size: -
J: TRBJ1-2
CDR3: CASSLGTGGGYTF
DNA: TGCGCCAGCAGCCTCGGGACAGGGGGTGGCTACACCTTC

V: TRBV6-5
D: -
size: -
J: TRBJ1-5
CDR3: CASTTGSLSVVQHF
DNA: TGTGCCAGCACGACGGGTTCCCTTTCAGTAGTCCAGCATTTT

V: TRBV5-5
D: -
size: -
J: TRBJ1-1
CDR3: CASSLPSSALEAFF
DNA: TGTGCCAGCAGCTTGCCTTCGTCGGCATTAGAAGCTTTCTTT

V: TRBV19
D: -
size: -
J: TRBJ1-4
CDR3: CASTPWGGTNEKLFF
DNA: TGTGCCAGTACCCCATGGGGAGGGACTAATGAAAAACTGTTTTTT

V: TRBV15
D: TRBD1
size: few
J: TRBJ1-1
CDR3: CAISRGRGTEAFF
DNA: TGTGCCATTTCGAGGGGGCGCGGAACTGAAGCTTTCTTT

V: TRBV27
D: -
size: many
J: TRBJ1-1
CDR3: CASSLDRKNTEAFF
DNA: TGTGCCAGCAGTTTAGACAGGAAAAACACTGAAGCTTTCTTT

V: TRBV7-2
D: -
size: -
J: TRBJ2-5
CDR3: CASSLWGVQETQYF
DNA: TGTGCCAGCAGCCTCTGGGGGGTCCAAGAGACCCAGTACTTC

V: TRBV10-3
D: -
size: -
J: TRBJ2-6
CDR3: CAISDRAGANVLTF
DNA: TGTGCCATCAGTGACAGGGCTGGGGCCAACGTCCTGACTTTC

V: TRBV7-9
D: -
size: -
J: TRBJ1-1
CDR3: CASSSIRGAATEAFF
DNA: TGTGCCAGCAGCTCCATCAGGGGTGCCGCGACTGAAGCTTTCTTT

V: TRBV24-1
D: TRBD1
size: -
J: TRBJ2-3
CDR3: CATSEAGTGGTDTQYF
DNA: TGTGCCACCAGTGAAGCCGGGACAGGAGGCACAGATACGCAGTATTTT

V: TRBV7-8
D: TRBD1
size: once
J: TRBJ1-1
CDR3: CASSYRGRDTEAFF
DNA: TGTGCCAGCAGCTACAGGGGGCGAGACACTGAAGCTTTCTTT

V: TRBV28
D: TRBD1
size: -
J: TRBJ2-1
CDR3: CASSLETPGQGYYEQFF
DNA: TGTGCCAGCAGTTTAGAGACCCCGGGACAGGGTTACTATGAGCAGTTCTTC

V: TRBV5-4
D: -
size: -
J: TRBJ1-1
CDR3: CASSPPPGGATEAFF
DNA: TGTGCCAGCAGTCCTCCCCCCGGGGGAGCCACTGAAGCTTTCTTT

V: TRBV5-1
D: -
size: -
J: TRBJ1-1
CDR3: CASSRYGTENTEAFF
DNA: TGCGCCAGCAGCCGTTACGGGACCGAGAACACTGAAGCTTTCTTT

V: TRBV6-5
D: -
size: -
J: TRBJ2-7
CDR3: CASSYSGDQYEQYF
DNA: TGTGCCAGCAGTTACTCGGGGGATCAGTACGAGCAGTACTTC

V: TRBV19
D: TRBD1
size: -
J: TRBJ1-2
CDR3: CASMGGGSSNYGYTF
DNA: TGTGCCAGTATGGGAGGGGGCTCCTCTAACTATGGCTACACCTTC

V: TRBV12-3/TRBV12-4
D: -
size: -
J: TRBJ1-2
CDR3: CASSRTNTYGYTF
DNA: TGTGCCAGCAGCCGAACCAACACCTATGGCTACACCTTC

V: TRBV6-2/TRBV6-3
D: -
size: -
J: TRBJ2-6
CDR3: CASSYPPGANVLTF
DNA: TGTGCCAGCAGTTACCCGCCCGGGGCCAACGTCCTGACTTTC

V: TRBV3-1/TRBV3-2
D: -
size: -
J: TRBJ1-4
CDR3: CASSQGGDEKLFF
DNA: TGTGCCAGCAGCCAGGGGGGGGATGAAAAACTGTTTTTT

V: TRBV4-1
D: TRBD2
size: -
J: TRBJ2-7
CDR3: CASSQAGGRRGGSEQYF
DNA: TGCGCCAGCAGCCAAGCCGGTGGACGGCGGGGGGGTAGCGAGCAGTACTTC

V: TRBV6-5
D: TRBD2
size: -
J: TRBJ2-7
CDR3: CASHRGGRTYEQYF
DNA: TGTGCCAGCCATCGGGGCGGGAGAACCTACGAGCAGTACTTC

V: TRBV5-4
D: -
size: -
J: TRBJ1-1
CDR3: CASSWDRNTEAFF
DNA: TGTGCCAGCAGCTGGGACCGTAACACTGAAGCTTTCTTT

V: TRBV27
D: TRBD2
size: -
J: TRBJ2-5
CDR3: CASRGRGQETQYF
DNA: TGTGCCAGCAGGGGGCGGGGGCAAGAGACCCAGTACTTC

V: TRBV11-1
D: -
size: -
J: TRBJ1-3
CDR3: CASSLGRTSGNTIYF
DNA: TGTGCCAGCAGCTTGGGGCGGACCTCTGGAAACACCATATATTTT

V: TRBV30
D: -
size: once
J: TRBJ1-1
CDR3: CAWSKGNTEAFF
DNA: TGTGCCTGGAGTAAGGGTAACACTGAAGCTTTCTTT

V: TRBV30
D: -
size: -
J: TRBJ1-4
CDR3: CACGNTNEKLFF
DNA: TGTGCCTGCGGAAATACTAATGAAAAACTGTTTTTT

V: TRBV7-9
D: -
size: -
J: TRBJ2-7
CDR3: CATSHREPRNTYEQYF
DNA: TGTGCCACCAGTCACAGGGAACCACGGAATACCTACGAGCAGTACTTC

V: TRBV6-5
D: -
size: -
J: TRBJ1-1
CDR3: CATHLGASMNTEAFF
DNA: TGTGCCACCCACCTCGGGGCCTCGATGAACACTGAAGCTTTCTTT

V: TRBV7-2
D: -
size: -
J: TRBJ2-1
CDR3: CASSFGRGSYNEQFF
DNA: TGTGCCAGCAGCTTCGGCAGGGGCTCCTACAATGAGCAGTTCTTC

V: TRBV2
D: -
size: -
J: TRBJ2-7
CDR3: CASSPRQATNEQYF
DNA: TGTGCCAGCAGCCCCCGCCAGGCTACGAACGAGCAGTACTTC

V: TRBV7-9
D: -
size: -
J: TRBJ1-1
CDR3: CASSAPTGGEAFF
DNA: TGTGCCAGCAGCGCACCCACGGGGGGTGAAGCTTTCTTT

V: TRBV30
D: -
size: -
J: TRBJ1-1
CDR3: CAWSTSPDRRSTEAFF
DNA: TGTGCCTGGAGTACTTCCCCGGATCGCCGGTCCACTGAAGCTTTCTTT